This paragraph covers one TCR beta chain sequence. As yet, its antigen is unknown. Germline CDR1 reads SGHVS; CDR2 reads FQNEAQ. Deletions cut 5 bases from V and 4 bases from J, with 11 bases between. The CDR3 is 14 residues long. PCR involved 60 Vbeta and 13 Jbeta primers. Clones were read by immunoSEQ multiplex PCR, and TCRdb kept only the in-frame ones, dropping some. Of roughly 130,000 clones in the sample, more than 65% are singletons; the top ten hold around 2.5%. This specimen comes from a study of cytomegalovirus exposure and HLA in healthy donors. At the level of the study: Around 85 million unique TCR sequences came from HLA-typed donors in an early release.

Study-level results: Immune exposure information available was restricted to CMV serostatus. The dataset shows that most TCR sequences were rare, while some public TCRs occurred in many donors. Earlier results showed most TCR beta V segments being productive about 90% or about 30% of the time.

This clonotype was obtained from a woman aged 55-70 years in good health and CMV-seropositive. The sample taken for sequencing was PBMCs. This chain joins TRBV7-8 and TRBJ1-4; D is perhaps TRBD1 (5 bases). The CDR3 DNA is TGTGCCAGCAGCCCGACAGCCAATAATGAAAAACTGTTTTTT. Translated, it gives CASSPTANNEKLFF.